Each of the 22 T cell receptor beta chains below was sequenced from the same sample in a study of Ad26.COV2.S vaccination and SARS-CoV-2 variants. Described treatment: roughly 20 received Ad26.COV2.S at low or high dose, single or two shots; 5 received placebo; per-sample allocation not given. Day 63 after the first vaccine or placebo injection was the time point for sampling. Profiled with immunoSEQ multiplex PCR; TCRdb holds only in-frame clones, not every one. Among approximately 340,000 clones listed, around 84% were seen once. Sequenced material: peripheral blood, taken in a trial of Ad26.COV2.S vaccine versus placebo. The receptors come from a person aged 18-65 years who received the Ad26.COV2.S COVID-19 vaccine or a placebo.

This chain joins TRBV5-6 and TRBJ2-7; weak D call: TRBD2 (5 bases). The germline V gene has CDR1 SGHDT and CDR2 YYEEEE. This CDR3 has 14 residues. Trimming took off 2 bases at V and 4 bases at J, with 13 bases between the two ends. CDR3 sequence reads: CASSLSPGKYEQYF. DNA for the CDR3: TGTGCCAGCAGCTTATCGCCGGGGAAATACGAGCAGTACTTC.

This clone came up once. DNA for the CDR3: TGTGCCAGCAGCCAATCCCCTCGGGGGAACACTGAAGCTTTCTTT. This encodes CASSQSPRGNTEAFF. The chain joins TRBV16 to TRBJ1-1; D is ambiguous. The CDR3 is made up of 15 amino acids. Trimming removed 0 bases at V and 1 base at J, with 9 bases between. Germline values: CDR1 KGHSY, CDR2 FQNENV.

This chain joins TRBV11-2 and TRBJ1-6; 7 bases align to TRBD1. Trimming took 5 bases from V and 6 from J; bases not matched to a gene: 7. The CDR3 loop spans 15 amino acids. Germline CDR1 is SGHAT and CDR2 is FQNNGV. The CDR3 nucleotides are TGTGCCAGCAGCCCCAGACAGGGCCCTAATTCACCCCTCCACTTT. Protein sequence: CASSPRQGPNSPLHF.

This clone is a singleton in its sample. The rearrangement links TRBV4-1 to TRBJ2-1; no definite D call. V lost 1 base and J 0 bases, leaving 10 bases between the germline ends. The CDR3 is made up of 16 amino acids. In germline, CDR1 is MGHRA, CDR2 YSYEKL. This CDR3 is CASSQVIGSSYNEQFF. The CDR3 DNA reads as TGCGCCAGCAGCCAAGTAATCGGTAGCTCCTACAATGAGCAGTTCTTC.

The rearrangement links TRBV15 to TRBJ2-7; 7 nucleotides match TRBD2. In germline, CDR1 is LNHNV, CDR2 YYDKDF (reference sequence). The J segment lost 2 bases and the V segment lost 0 bases, leaving 4 bases of the junction unmatched. The CDR3 runs to 15 residues. The CDR3 DNA reads TGTGCCACCAGCAGAGATTTGGCGGGAGCCTACGAGCAGTACTTC. This sequence encodes CATSRDLAGAYEQYF.

This chain uses TRBV4-3 with TRBJ2-1; 8 bases are shared with TRBD1. J gave up 8 bases and V 2 bases, and 5 bases lay outside the gene matches. Germline V gene data show CDR1 as LGHNA and CDR2 as YSLEER. This CDR3 contains 14 residues. CDR3 protein: CASSQRQGRDEQFF. The CDR3 DNA reads TGCGCCAGCAGCCAACGACAGGGGCGGGATGAGCAGTTCTTC.

This clone has a single count. The chain recombines TRBV12-3 or TRBV12-4 with TRBJ2-2; D is unresolved. This CDR3 is 11 amino acids long. V dropped 5 bases and J dropped 10 bases, with 8 bases sitting between them. The CDR3 nucleotides are TGTGCCAGCAGTACCCGACTGGAGCTGTTTTTT. Its translation: CASSTRLELFF.

The V call is TRBV7-2, the J call TRBJ2-1; D might be TRBD2 (6 bases). The germline CDR1 and CDR2 sequences are SGHTA and FQGNSA. Trimming removed 3 bases from V and 5 bases from J, with 17 bases in between. CDR3 length: 16 residues. The CDR3 DNA reads TGTGCCAGCAGCTTCGCCGTAATGGCGGGGCACAATGAGCAGTTCTTC. Encoded protein: CASSFAVMAGHNEQFF.

V usage is TRBV7-9 and J usage is TRBJ2-7; 8 bases fit TRBD1. Germline CDR1 SEHNR, CDR2 FQNEAQ (reference sequence). Trimming at V came to 5 bases and at J to 5 bases, leaving 5 bases not matched to a gene. The CDR3 runs to 13 residues. The CDR3 is CASSRTGLNEQYF. For the CDR3, the DNA is TGTGCCAGCAGCCGGACAGGGCTGAACGAGCAGTACTTC. The variable domain in full, with the rest retrieved from reference TRBV7-9 and TRBJ2-7, is DTGVSQNPRHKITKRGQNVTFRCDPISEHNRLYWYRQTLGQGPEFLTYFQNEAQLEKSRLLSDRFSAERPKGSFSTLEIQRTEQGDSAMYLCASSRTGLNEQYFGPGTRLTVT.

V gene TRBV9 combines with J gene TRBJ2-5; no clear D. The V and J ends lost 1 base and 4 bases respectively, with 11 bases between them. Germline V CDR1 and CDR2: SGDLS, YYNGEE. CDR3 length equals 14 residues. The CDR3 loop is CASSVISSSETQYF. The CDR3 region has the DNA TGTGCCAGCAGCGTAATTTCCTCTTCAGAGACCCAGTACTTC.

V usage is TRBV3-1 (or the pseudogene TRBV3-2) and J usage is TRBJ1-4, with TRBD1 matching over 8 bases. Trimming at V came to 2 bases and at J to 5 bases, leaving 4 bases not matched to a gene. This CDR3 has 15 residues. Germline CDR1 reads LGHDT; CDR2 reads YNNKEL (reference sequence). The CDR3 nucleotides are TGTGCCAGCAGCCAACCCCGGGACAGGAATGAAAAACTGTTTTTT. As protein: CASSQPRDRNEKLFF.

CDR3 loop: CAISESSGTTLTQYF. CDR3 sequence (DNA): TGTGCCATCAGTGAGTCTTCGGGAACTACCCTTACGCAGTATTTT. The rearrangement links TRBV10-3 to TRBJ2-3; a possible D gene is TRBD2 (5 bases). CDR3 length: 15 residues. CDR1 and CDR2 from the germline V gene are ENHRY and SYGVKD. Trimming removed 0 bases from V and 8 bases from J, with 15 bases in between.

There are a few counts of this clone. The chain employs TRBV5-6 and TRBJ2-7; D may be TRBD1 (5 bases). This CDR3 has 12 residues. Germline V gene lookup returns CDR1 SGHDT and CDR2 YYEEEE. V lost 3 bases, J lost 6 bases, and 10 bases lay in between. CDR3 DNA: TGTGCCAGCAGCTCCCGCACAGGCGAGCAGTACTTC. It translates to CASSSRTGEQYF.

This chain joins TRBV4-3 and TRBJ2-7; the D gene could be TRBD1 or TRBD2 (5 bases each). The CDR3 extends over 14 amino acids. Germline CDR1 and CDR2: LGHNA and YSLEER. V lost 4 bases and J 4 bases, leaving 14 bases between the germline ends. The CDR3 here is CASSLQGSGYEQYF. The CDR3 DNA reads TGCGCCAGCAGCCTTCAGGGCTCGGGGTACGAGCAGTACTTC.

The chain recombines TRBV6-2 or TRBV6-3 with TRBJ2-5; D assignment may be TRBD1 or TRBD2 (5 bases each). V was cut by 5 bases and J by 5 bases, with 18 bases left in between. The CDR3 is 15 residues long. The germline CDR1 and CDR2 sequences are MNHEY and SVGEGT. The CDR3 reads CASSPGRRGRETQYF. DNA for the CDR3: TGTGCCAGCAGTCCGGGGCGTCGCGGGCGGGAGACCCAGTACTTC.

The CDR3 DNA is TGCGCCAGCAGCTTGTCCCTCGGGACAGGGGGCAGGGAGCTGTTTTTT. It translates to CASSLSLGTGGRELFF. The V gene is TRBV5-1, the J gene TRBJ2-2; the match to TRBD1 covers 12 bases. Germline trimming cut 1 base from V and 9 bases from J; bases unmatched to any gene: 7. The CDR3 is 16 residues long. Germline CDR1 SGHRS, CDR2 YFSETQ. Together with reference TRBV5-1 and TRBJ2-2, the CDR3 gives the full variable domain: KAGVTQTPRYLIKTRGQQVTLSCSPISGHRSVSWYQQTPGQGLQFLFEYFSETQRNKGNFPGRFSGRQFSNSRSEMNVSTLELGDSALYLCASSLSLGTGGRELFFGEGSRLTVL.

In regard to this clone: A much more abundant neighbour one base away suggests this may be a read error. Other DNA sequences in the sample encode the same CDR3. The chain employs TRBV27 and TRBJ1-1; D call uncertain. The V end was cut by 2 bases, the J end by 1 base, with 5 bases between. This CDR3 region has 13 residues. From germline, CDR1 is MNHEY and CDR2 SMNVEV (reference sequence). The CDR3 spells CASSLAGNTEAFF. The CDR3, as DNA: TGTGCCAGCAGTTTAGCAGGGAACACTGAAGCTTTCTTT.

V and J are TRBV2 and TRBJ2-5, with 9 bases fitting TRBD1. Germline V gene lookup returns CDR1 SNHLY and CDR2 FYNNEI. The J segment lost 5 bases and the V segment lost 7 bases, leaving 2 bases of the junction unmatched. This CDR3 region has 12 residues. The CDR3 DNA is TGTGCCAGCATGGGACAGGGCGAGACCCAGTACTTC. Its translation is CASMGQGETQYF.

The DNA for the CDR3 is TGTGCCAGCTCACGAGGGACAGGGGGCGAGTACGAGCAGTACTTC. Translated, it gives CASSRGTGGEYEQYF. The chain combines TRBV18 with TRBJ2-7; 12 nucleotides match TRBD1. This CDR3 has 15 residues. Germline loops: CDR1 KGHSH, CDR2 LQKENI. The J segment lost 4 bases and the V segment lost 4 bases, leaving 5 bases of the junction unmatched.

The V gene is TRBV18, the J gene TRBJ2-4; the D gene could be TRBD1 or TRBD2 (6 bases each). The V and J ends lost 6 bases and 7 bases respectively, with 19 bases between them. The CDR3 length is 15 residues. Germline loops: CDR1 KGHSH, CDR2 LQKENI. CDR3 sequence: CASSQVSGEVNIQYF. The CDR3 nucleotides read TGTGCCAGCTCCCAAGTATCAGGGGAGGTGAACATTCAGTACTTC.

The chain employs TRBV28 and TRBJ1-5; the D is unclear. The CDR3 runs to 14 residues. CDR1 is MDHEN and CDR2 is SYDVKM in the germline V gene. Between the trimmed V and J ends, which lost 2 bases and 4 bases, there was a span of 9 bases. CDR3 in amino acids: CASSLSWGNQPQHF. The CDR3 DNA reads as TGTGCCAGCAGTTTAAGTTGGGGAAATCAGCCCCAGCATTTT.

This rearrangement joins TRBV29-1 to TRBJ2-1; 7 bases are a match to TRBD1. Trimming at V came to 7 bases and at J to 6 bases, leaving 6 bases not matched to a gene. Germline CDR1 reads SQVTM; CDR2 reads ANQGSEA. This CDR3 has 12 residues. CDR3 in amino acids: CSAPRGINEQFF. For the CDR3, the DNA is TGCAGCGCGCCCAGGGGGATCAATGAGCAGTTCTTC.